These 6 T cell receptor beta chains were all obtained from the same sample, sequenced in a study of cytomegalovirus exposure and HLA in healthy donors. Assay used: immunoSEQ multiplex PCR; TCRdb lists only in-frame clones, some missing. This sample has fewer than 90,000 clones; approximately 95% occur once, and the top ten carry roughly 1.6%. Sequenced material: PBMCs. The receptors were sampled from a man younger than 35 in good health and CMV-seropositive.

The chain joins TRBV29-1 to TRBJ1-1; the D gene is possibly TRBD1 (5 bases). The V and J ends lost 4 bases and 4 bases respectively, with 16 bases between them. Per the germline V gene, CDR1 is SQVTM and CDR2 is ANQGSEA. This CDR3 comprises 14 residues. The chain's CDR3 is CSVVYDRGGTEAFF. CDR3 in DNA: TGCAGCGTTGTTTATGATAGGGGCGGCACTGAAGCTTTCTTT.

This rearrangement joins TRBV5-1 to TRBJ1-1, with D hard to call. The V gene's germline CDR1 is SGHRS and CDR2 YFSETQ. The V end was cut by 1 base, the J end by 10 bases, with 11 bases between. The CDR3 runs to 12 residues. In DNA, the CDR3 is TGCGCCAGCAGCTTGAATGGAGAGAGAGCTTTCTTT. Translation: CASSLNGERAFF.

This clone was detected only once. The rearrangement joins TRBV30 to TRBJ2-5; TRBD2 agrees at 7 bases. The CDR3 spans 15 residues. J lost 2 bases, V lost 8 bases, and 14 bases had no gene match. Germline V CDR1 and CDR2: GTSNPN, SVGIG (reference sequence). The DNA for the CDR3 is TGTGCCGGGCTAAATGCGGGGGAGGGTCAAGAGACCCAGTACTTC. This codes for CAGLNAGEGQETQYF.

This clone was detected only a few times. The chain has TRBV6-1 and TRBJ2-7, with 11 bases lining up with TRBD1. Looked up from germline, CDR1 is MNHNS and CDR2 is SASEGT. Trimming removed 2 bases from V and 3 bases from J; junction bases left unmatched: 6. The CDR3 spans 16 residues. Here the CDR3 DNA reads TGTGCCAGCAGTGAATCTGCCGGGACAGGGGGCTACGAGCAGTACTTC. Translated, it gives CASSESAGTGGYEQYF.

This chain connects TRBV6-1 to TRBJ2-5, with 11 bases identical to TRBD2. CDR3 length: 15 amino acids. Trimming removed 8 bases from V and 2 bases from J; junction bases left unmatched: 7. The germline V gene has CDR1 MNHNS and CDR2 SASEGT. The CDR3 DNA sequence: TGTGCCAGCGGGAGGACTAGCGGGTTTCAAGAGACCCAGTACTTC. Residues: CASGRTSGFQETQYF.

J is TRBJ2-7 and V is TRBV6-1; 7 positions agree with TRBD1. V lost 6 bases to trimming and J lost 4 bases; unmatched junction nucleotides: 6. CDR1 is MNHNS, CDR2 SASEGT, per germline. There are 13 residues in the CDR3. The CDR3 coding sequence is TGTGCCAGCAGCTACGACAGGGCGTACGAGCAGTACTTC. Its protein product is CASSYDRAYEQYF.